This T cell receptor (beta chain) stems from a study of blood T cell repertoires in COVID-19. At the level of the study: Samples came from the United States, Italy and Spain, spanning acute and convalescent COVID-19.

Germline loops: CDR1 KGHDR, CDR2 SFDVKD. The junction had 5 bases not matched to a gene; V was cut back by 4 bases and J by 5 bases. The CDR3 covers 15 residues. Clones were sequenced by immunoSEQ multiplex PCR, and TCRdb holds only the in-frame ones, with some missing. The sample gives hundreds of thousands of clones, about 90% of which show up once; approximately 3% is in the top ten. Seattle's cohort entered during active infection and was followed longitudinally. This TCR derives from a woman aged 25 to 45 with COVID-19, enrolled during active disease. The sample was peripheral blood. The chain uses TRBV24-1 and TRBJ2-2, with TRBD1 matching over 8 bases. The CDR3, as DNA: TGTGCCACCAGTGACTTGGGACAGGTAACCGGGGAGCTGTTTTTT. Protein sequence: CATSDLGQVTGELFF.